This is a list of T cell receptor beta chains from one sample in a study of blood T cell repertoires in COVID-19. The method was immunoSEQ multiplex PCR; TCRdb's version includes in-frame clones alone and lacks a portion of them. The sample lists approximately 100,000 clones, 81% occurring once. The sequenced sample consisted of peripheral blood. These receptor sequences come from a human donor in a cohort sampled during active COVID-19. CDR3s include the opening cysteine and the closing phenylalanine or tryptophan. D genes are given only for firm matches. Expanded clones are given a class, and other clones once, few, many or no size at all.

abundance	v_gene	d_gene	j_gene	CDR3nt	CDR3aa
NA	TRBV9	NA	TRBJ1-1	TGTGCCAGCAGCGTAAGAGCGCAGAACACTGAAGCTTTCTTT	CASSVRAQNTEAFF
NA	TRBV19	TRBD1	TRBJ1-5	TGTGCCAGTAGTATAGGTGGGACAGGGAATCAGCCCCAGCATTTT	CASSIGGTGNQPQHF
few	TRBV6-2/TRBV6-3	TRBD1	TRBJ2-7	TGTGCCAGCAGTTCGGCCAGGGGGCGCTCCTACGAGCAGTACTTC	CASSSARGRSYEQYF
once	TRBV28	TRBD1	TRBJ2-7	TGTGCCAGCAGTGCGGGACAGGGGGGAGCCTACGAGCAGTACTTC	CASSAGQGGAYEQYF
many	TRBV5-6	NA	TRBJ2-7	TGTGCCAGCAGCGGCCGGGACAAAAAGACCTACGAGCAGTACTTC	CASSGRDKKTYEQYF
NA	TRBV7-2	NA	TRBJ2-1	TGTGCCAGCAGCCAGTCTAATGAGCAGTTCTTC	CASSQSNEQFF
NA	TRBV6-5	TRBD2	TRBJ2-1	TGTGCCAGCAGTTCCTCGTGGGGGGGACCAAGGAATGAGCAGTTCTTC	CASSSSWGGPRNEQFF
NA	TRBV27	TRBD2	TRBJ2-7	TGTGCCAGCAGCTCACTTAGCGGGGGGGCATACGAGCAGTACTTC	CASSSLSGGAYEQYF
NA	TRBV9	NA	TRBJ2-7	TGTGCCAGCAGCCCATCGACAGGCCGAGTGAACGAGCAGTACTTC	CASSPSTGRVNEQYF
NA	TRBV7-2	TRBD1	TRBJ1-5	TGTGCCAGCAGCTTTGACAGGGGCCCTCAGCCCCAGCATTTT	CASSFDRGPQPQHF
NA	TRBV30	NA	TRBJ1-1	TGTGCCCGGGGTTATGGAGGGCACACTGAAGCTTTCTTT	CARGYGGHTEAFF
NA	TRBV18	NA	TRBJ1-1	TGTGCCAGCTCACCACAGACTATGAACACTGAAGCTTTCTTT	CASSPQTMNTEAFF
few	TRBV7-8	NA	TRBJ2-1	TGTGCCAGCAGCTTAGGACCGGTTCGGGTATACAATGAGCAGTTCTTC	CASSLGPVRVYNEQFF
few	TRBV6-5	TRBD2	TRBJ2-7	TGTGCCAGCAGTAACCTAGCGGGAGCCTACGAGCAGTACTTC	CASSNLAGAYEQYF
NA	TRBV6-6	NA	TRBJ2-7	TGTGCCAGCAGTTACCGGGCAGGGGCCCTCGAGCAGTACTTC	CASSYRAGALEQYF